This T cell receptor beta chain stems from a study of neurological immune-mediated disorders. Study overall: Multiple sclerosis patients (n of about 34) included around 30 with relapsing-remitting and 3 with secondary progressive disease. General study findings and limits: Across subjects, no CDR3 amino acid sequence appeared in expanded clones of more than one subject, a finding that suggested private repertoires in all groups.

To note about this clonotype: Its antigen is unknown.

After removal of 7 bases from V and 9 bases from J, the junction contained 14 bases not matched to a gene. Germline V gene data show CDR1 as MNHEY and CDR2 as SVGEGT. This CDR3 spans 15 amino acids. TCRdb re-derived calls from the 5' RACE reads in MiXCR, one entry per CDR3 protein. The table has 60,000 to 80,000 distinct CDR3 sequences, approximately 4.6% seen once. The TCR sequence derives from a woman aged 45-65 years with multiple sclerosis. The rearrangement uses TRBV6-2 or TRBV6-3 and TRBJ1-5, with 8 bases identical to TRBD1. Input material: PBMCs. The CDR3 nucleotides read TGTGCCAGCAAACAGGCCCCGACAGGGGCAATGCCCCAGCATTTT. Its translation is CASKQAPTGAMPQHF.